A selection of T cell receptor beta chains follows, all from one sample in a study of blood T cell repertoires in COVID-19. Some clones are missing from TCRdb's copy, which holds only in-frame ones; the method was immunoSEQ multiplex PCR. The table includes around 300,000 clones, roughly 90% detected once. Material for sequencing was peripheral blood. Receptors were obtained from a woman aged 45 to 65 with active or convalescent COVID-19. Both conserved end residues are part of each CDR3. A D gene is named only where the DNA matches it firmly. Size is omitted from some rows. Given values are once, few, many or a class for expanded clones.

size	V	D	J	CDR3	DNA
.	TRBV30	TRBD2	TRBJ2-1	CAWASGGALYEQFF	TGTGCCTGGGCTAGCGGGGGGGCCCTCTATGAGCAGTTCTTC
.	TRBV3-1/TRBV3-2	TRBD2	TRBJ2-7	CASSQVTSGSYEQYF	TGTGCCAGCAGCCAAGTGACTAGCGGCTCCTACGAGCAGTACTTC
.	TRBV6-5	.	TRBJ2-1	CASRREAGSRNEQFF	TGTGCCAGCAGGAGAGAGGCTGGCTCAAGGAATGAGCAGTTCTTC
.	TRBV19	.	TRBJ1-5	CASSTMGLRGSNQPQHF	TGTGCCAGTAGTACTATGGGTCTCAGGGGTAGCAATCAGCCCCAGCATTTT
.	TRBV28	TRBD1	TRBJ2-7	CASSPRQGPHYEQYF	TGTGCCAGCAGTCCCCGACAGGGTCCTCACTACGAGCAGTACTTC
.	TRBV4-1	.	TRBJ1-2	CASSQVGGVNYGYTF	TGCGCCAGCAGCCAAGTGGGAGGGGTTAACTATGGCTACACCTTC
once	TRBV6-1	TRBD1	TRBJ1-5	CASSENRDRGRPQHF	TGTGCCAGCAGTGAAAACAGGGACAGGGGACGGCCCCAGCATTTT
few	TRBV7-3	TRBD2	TRBJ2-1	CASSPRAGGVPTATYNEQFF	TGTGCCAGCAGCCCGAGAGCGGGGGGAGTGCCAACTGCCACCTACAATGAGCAGTTCTTC
.	TRBV7-3	.	TRBJ2-3	CASSLLSTDTQYF	TGTGCCAGCAGCTTACTGAGCACAGATACGCAGTATTTT
.	TRBV28	.	TRBJ1-6	CASRLSYRGNSPLHF	TGTGCCAGCAGGTTGTCCTATAGGGGCAATTCACCCCTCCACTTT
once	TRBV7-9	TRBD1	TRBJ2-2	CASSQRGQGGELFF	TGTGCCAGCAGCCAGAGGGGACAGGGCGGGGAGCTGTTTTTT
few	TRBV6-6	.	TRBJ1-1	CASSSDLGGHNTEAFF	TGTGCCAGCAGTTCGGACCTCGGAGGGCACAACACTGAAGCTTTCTTT
.	TRBV5-4	.	TRBJ2-5	CASSRSPGSQETQYF	TGTGCCAGCAGCAGGAGCCCGGGGTCCCAAGAGACCCAGTACTTC